This TCR beta chain was captured by sequencing in a study of cytomegalovirus exposure and HLA in healthy donors. About the study: Unique TCRs from HLA-typed donors, approximately 80 million of them, were held in an early data release. The study's findings and limits: TCR beta chain V- and J-gene trimming was linked, in a later analysis, to a missense variant in DCLRE1C. Some TCR beta chains (more than 150 of them) were listed as cytomegalovirus-associated.

Germline V gene lookup returns CDR1 MNHNS and CDR2 SASEGT. CDR3 length: 17 residues. V lost 2 bases to trimming and J lost 0 bases; unmatched junction nucleotides: 7. Of note for this clone: Its antigen is unknown.

The PCR used 60 Vbeta and 13 Jbeta primers. Using immunoSEQ multiplex PCR, the repertoire was profiled, and TCRdb retains in-frame clones only, with some absent. This sample has about 120,000 clones, with approximately 67% found just once. At sampling all donors were nominally healthy, likely with unrecorded immune exposures. The TCR sequence derives from a man between 18 and 29 years old in good health and CMV-seronegative. The rearrangement links TRBV6-1 to TRBJ2-3; 8 nucleotides agree with TRBD2. The sequenced sample was PBMCs. CDR3 sequence reads: CASSEKASGQSTDTQYF. DNA for the CDR3: TGTGCCAGCAGTGAAAAGGCTAGCGGGCAGAGCACAGATACGCAGTATTTT.